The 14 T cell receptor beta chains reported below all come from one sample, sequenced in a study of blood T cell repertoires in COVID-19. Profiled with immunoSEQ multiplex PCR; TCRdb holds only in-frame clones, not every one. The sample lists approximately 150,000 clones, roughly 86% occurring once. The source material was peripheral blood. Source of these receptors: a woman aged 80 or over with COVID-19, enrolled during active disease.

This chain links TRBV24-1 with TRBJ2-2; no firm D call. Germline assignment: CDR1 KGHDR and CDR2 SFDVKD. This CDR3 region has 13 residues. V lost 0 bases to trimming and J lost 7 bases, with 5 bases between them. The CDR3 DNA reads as TGTGCCACCAGTGATTTGATCATCGGGGAGCTGTTTTTT. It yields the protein CATSDLIIGELFF.

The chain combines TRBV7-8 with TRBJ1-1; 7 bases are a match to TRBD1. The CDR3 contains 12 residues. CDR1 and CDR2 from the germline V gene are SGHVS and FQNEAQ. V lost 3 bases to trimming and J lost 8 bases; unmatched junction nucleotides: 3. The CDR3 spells CASSFSRGEAFF. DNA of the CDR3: TGTGCCAGCAGCTTCAGCAGGGGGGAAGCTTTCTTT.

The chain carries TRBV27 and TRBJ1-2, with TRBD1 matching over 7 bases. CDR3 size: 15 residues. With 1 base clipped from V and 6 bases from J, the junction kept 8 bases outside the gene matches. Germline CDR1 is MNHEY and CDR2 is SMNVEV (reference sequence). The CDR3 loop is CASSLYGETGDGYTF. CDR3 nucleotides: TGTGCCAGCAGTTTATATGGGGAAACAGGGGATGGCTACACCTTC.

CDR3 amino acids: CASSWDIAVLRGYEQYF. CDR3 nucleotide sequence: TGTGCCAGCAGTTGGGACATAGCCGTCCTTCGAGGGTACGAGCAGTACTTC. The rearrangement links TRBV6-2 or TRBV6-3 to TRBJ2-7, with D possibly being TRBD1 (6 bases). There are 17 residues in the CDR3. V lost 4 bases to trimming and J lost 4 bases, with 23 bases between them. CDR1 is MNHEY and CDR2 is SVGEGT in the germline V gene.

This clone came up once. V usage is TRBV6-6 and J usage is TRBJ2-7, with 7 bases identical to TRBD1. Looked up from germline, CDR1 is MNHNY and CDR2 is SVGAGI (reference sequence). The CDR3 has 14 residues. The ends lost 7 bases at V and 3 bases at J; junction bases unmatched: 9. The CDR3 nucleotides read TGTGCCAGCACTCCGGGACAGCGGTTCTACGAGCAGTACTTC. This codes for CASTPGQRFYEQYF.

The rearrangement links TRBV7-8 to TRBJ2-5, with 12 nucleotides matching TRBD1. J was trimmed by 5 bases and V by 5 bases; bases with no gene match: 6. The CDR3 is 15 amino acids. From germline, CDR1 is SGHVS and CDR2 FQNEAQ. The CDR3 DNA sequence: TGTGCCAGCAGCCTGGGGACAGGGGGCATGGAGACCCAGTACTTC. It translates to CASSLGTGGMETQYF.

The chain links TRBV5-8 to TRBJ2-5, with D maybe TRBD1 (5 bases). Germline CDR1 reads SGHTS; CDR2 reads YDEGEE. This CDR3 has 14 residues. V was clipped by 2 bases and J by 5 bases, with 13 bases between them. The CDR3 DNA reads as TGTGCCAGCAGCTTCAGGGTAGCAAGCGAGACCCAGTACTTC. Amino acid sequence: CASSFRVASETQYF.

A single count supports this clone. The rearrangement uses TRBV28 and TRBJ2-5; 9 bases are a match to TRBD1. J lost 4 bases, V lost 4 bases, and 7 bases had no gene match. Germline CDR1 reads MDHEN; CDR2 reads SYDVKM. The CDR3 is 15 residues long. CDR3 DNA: TGTGCCAGCAGTTCAAGCCGGGACAGGGTAGAGACCCAGTACTTC. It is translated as CASSSSRDRVETQYF.

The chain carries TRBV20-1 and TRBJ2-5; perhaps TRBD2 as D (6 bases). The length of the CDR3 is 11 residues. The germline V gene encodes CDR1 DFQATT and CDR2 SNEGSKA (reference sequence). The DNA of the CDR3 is TGCAGCCGGAGGGCCGAGGAGACCCAGTACTTC. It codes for CSRRAEETQYF.

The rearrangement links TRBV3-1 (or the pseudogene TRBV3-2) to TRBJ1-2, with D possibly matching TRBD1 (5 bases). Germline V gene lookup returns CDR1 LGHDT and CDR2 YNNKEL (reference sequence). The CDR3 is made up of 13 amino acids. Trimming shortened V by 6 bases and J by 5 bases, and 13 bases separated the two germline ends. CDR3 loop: CASSQGGGYGYTF. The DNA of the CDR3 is TGTGCCAGCAGTCAGGGTGGGGGGTATGGCTACACCTTC.

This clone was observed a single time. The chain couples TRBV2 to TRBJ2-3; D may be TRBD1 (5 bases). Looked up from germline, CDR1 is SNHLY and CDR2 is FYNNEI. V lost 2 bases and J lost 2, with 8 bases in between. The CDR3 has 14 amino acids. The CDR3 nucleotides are TGTGCCAGCAGTGAACAGGGTTACACAGATACGCAGTATTTT. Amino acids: CASSEQGYTDTQYF.

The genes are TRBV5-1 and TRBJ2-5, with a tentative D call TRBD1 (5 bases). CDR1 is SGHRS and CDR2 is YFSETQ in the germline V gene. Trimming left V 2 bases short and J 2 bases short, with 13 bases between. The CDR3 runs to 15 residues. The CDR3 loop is CASSFVGPGQETQYF. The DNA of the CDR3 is TGCGCCAGCAGCTTCGTGGGGCCAGGGCAAGAGACCCAGTACTTC.

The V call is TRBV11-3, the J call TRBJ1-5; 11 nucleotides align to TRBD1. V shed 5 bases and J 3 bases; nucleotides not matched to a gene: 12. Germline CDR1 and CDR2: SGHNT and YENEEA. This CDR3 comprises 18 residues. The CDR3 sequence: CASSHSRGQGASNQPQHF. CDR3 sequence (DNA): TGTGCCAGCAGCCACTCCAGAGGACAGGGGGCCTCCAATCAGCCCCAGCATTTT.

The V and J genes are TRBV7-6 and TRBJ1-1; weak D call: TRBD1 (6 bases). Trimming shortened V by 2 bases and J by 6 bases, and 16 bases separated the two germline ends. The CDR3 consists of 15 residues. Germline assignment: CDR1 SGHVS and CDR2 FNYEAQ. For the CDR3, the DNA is TGTGCCAGCAGCTTAACCTCATTGGGGACATCTGAAGCTTTCTTT. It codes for CASSLTSLGTSEAFF.